This is a list of T cell receptor beta chains from one sample in a study of shared T cell receptors in the human thymus. TCRdb keeps only in-frame clones here, not all; method: immunoSEQ multiplex PCR. This sample has roughly 660,000 clones, with approximately 90% found just once. The same specimen was also included in a second study, on human thymus T cells.

Sequenced material: thymocytes. These receptors came from a boy in the first two years of life with a congenital heart defect. Both conserved end residues are part of each CDR3. Fields, in order: J gene, D gene, V gene, clone size, CDR3 protein, CDR3 DNA. The D gene is left open where the match is weak. Clone sizes are given selectively: once, few, many, or a class where the clone is expanded.

TRBJ2-7 | TRBD1 | TRBV19 | few | CASSSWDRGGEQYF | TGTGCCAGTAGTAGTTGGGACAGGGGCGGCGAGCAGTACTTC
TRBJ2-1 | NA | TRBV5-4 | NA | CASSLGPPSSYNEQFF | TGTGCCAGCAGCTTGGGCCCTCCGAGCTCCTACAATGAGCAGTTCTTC
TRBJ1-1 | TRBD1 | TRBV4-1 | once | CASSPISALGQGNTEAFF | TGCGCCAGCAGCCCGATCTCTGCCTTGGGACAGGGTAACACTGAAGCTTTCTTT
TRBJ2-3 | NA | TRBV12-5 | NA | CASGPTGTDTQYF | TGTGCTAGTGGACCCACAGGGACAGATACGCAGTATTTT
TRBJ2-5 | TRBD1 | TRBV9 | NA | CASTPLGTGTGGKETQYF | TGTGCCAGCACCCCTTTAGGAACCGGGACAGGGGGCAAAGAGACCCAGTACTTC
TRBJ2-5 | NA | TRBV29-1 | NA | CSVEPRKETQYF | TGCAGCGTGGAACCCAGGAAGGAGACCCAGTACTTC
TRBJ2-1 | TRBD2 | TRBV5-1 | NA | CASRAEAGGRARGTYNEQFF | TGCGCCAGCAGGGCTGAAGCGGGAGGGCGGGCCAGGGGTACCTACAATGAGCAGTTCTTC
TRBJ2-5 | TRBD1 | TRBV5-4 | once | CASSGRTGEETQYF | TGTGCCAGCAGCGGCCGGACAGGGGAAGAGACCCAGTACTTC
TRBJ2-6 | NA | TRBV4-3 | NA | CASSQGEASGANVLTF | TGCGCCAGCAGCCAAGGTGAGGCGTCTGGGGCCAACGTCCTGACTTTC
TRBJ2-1 | TRBD2 | TRBV11-2 | NA | CASSPGSRASGRNEQFF | TGTGCCAGCAGCCCCGGCTCTCGGGCTAGCGGGAGAAATGAGCAGTTCTTC
TRBJ2-7 | TRBD1 | TRBV6-6 | NA | CASKSGGQGSYEQYF | TGTGCCAGCAAATCCGGGGGACAGGGTAGCTACGAGCAGTACTTC
TRBJ1-1 | TRBD1 | TRBV5-8 | NA | CAIKNRGLTEAFF | TGTGCCATCAAAAACAGGGGGCTGACTGAAGCTTTCTTT
TRBJ2-7 | TRBD2 | TRBV6-6 | NA | CASSPQAGGEQYF | TGTGCCAGCAGTCCCCAGGCCGGGGGGGAGCAGTACTTC
TRBJ1-1 | NA | TRBV7-4 | NA | CASALVGGATNTEAFF | TGTGCCAGCGCACTAGTGGGGGGGGCCACGAACACTGAAGCTTTCTTT
TRBJ1-2 | TRBD1 | TRBV19 | NA | CASSTNTGGGYGYTF | TGTGCCAGTAGTACTAACACAGGGGGCGGGTATGGCTACACCTTC
TRBJ2-1 | TRBD2 | TRBV6-5 | NA | CASSSRGDEQFF | TGTGCCAGCAGTTCGCGGGGGGATGAGCAGTTCTTC
TRBJ2-7 | NA | TRBV19 | NA | CASSIGGGSSYEQYF | TGTGCCAGTAGTATCGGGGGAGGCTCCTCCTACGAGCAGTACTTC
TRBJ2-1 | NA | TRBV18 | NA | CASSPAGGPYNEQFF | TGTGCCAGCTCACCAGCTGGCGGCCCTTACAATGAGCAGTTCTTC
TRBJ2-1 | TRBD1 | TRBV5-6 | NA | CASSLGTGRKGLSYNEQFF | TGTGCCAGCAGCTTGGGGACAGGGAGGAAGGGGCTTTCCTACAATGAGCAGTTCTTC
TRBJ1-3 | TRBD1 | TRBV9 | NA | CASGPTGQGMGNTIYF | TGTGCCAGCGGACCAACGGGACAGGGCATGGGAAACACCATATATTTT
TRBJ2-2 | NA | TRBV2 | NA | CASSGDIRNRAGELFF | TGTGCCAGCAGTGGGGACATAAGGAATAGAGCCGGGGAGCTGTTTTTT
TRBJ1-4 | TRBD1 | TRBV4-3 | NA | CASRTRDRGLGNEKLFF | TGCGCCAGCCGCACCCGGGACAGGGGGCTCGGTAATGAAAAACTGTTTTTT
TRBJ1-3 | NA | TRBV29-1 | NA | CSVEEHRQALRNTIYF | TGCAGCGTAGAAGAGCACCGACAGGCCCTTCGAAACACCATATATTTT
TRBJ2-3 | NA | TRBV4-3 | once | CASSLHPIAEPNTDTQYF | TGCGCCAGCAGCCTACACCCCATAGCGGAGCCAAACACAGATACGCAGTATTTT
TRBJ1-2 | NA | TRBV29-1 | once | CSVEDRGGYTF | TGCAGCGTTGAAGACAGGGGTGGCTACACCTTC
TRBJ2-1 | NA | TRBV27 | NA | CASSPLADNEQFF | TGTGCCAGCAGTCCCCTTGCGGACAATGAGCAGTTCTTC
TRBJ2-5 | NA | TRBV27 | once | CASRHRVVETQYF | TGTGCCAGCAGGCACAGGGTTGTTGAGACCCAGTACTTC
TRBJ2-1 | NA | TRBV2 | once | CASRDPGLSYNEQFF | TGTGCCAGCAGGGACCCGGGACTCTCCTACAATGAGCAGTTCTTC
TRBJ2-7 | TRBD2 | TRBV2 | NA | CASSTSPGRSGKRTSYEQYF | TGTGCCAGCAGCACGTCTCCGGGAAGAAGCGGGAAACGGACCTCCTACGAGCAGTACTTC